The rows below give T cell receptor beta chains drawn from one sample of a study of neurological immune-mediated disorders. Each CDR3 protein is one row after TCRdb ran MiXCR on the 5' RACE reads. The sample has tens of thousands of distinct CDR3 sequences, approximately 6.2% seen once. Sequences were obtained from CD4+ T cells from blood. All receptors derive from a woman between 18 and 29 years old with multiple sclerosis. CDR3s include the opening cysteine and the closing phenylalanine or tryptophan.

CASSQNLNVMVEAFF | TRBJ1-1 | TRBV4-1
CSVGSLPGGELFF | TRBJ2-2 | TRBV29-1
CASNTVNGELFF | TRBJ2-2 | TRBV6-5
CASSDGTPGGGTEAFF | TRBJ1-1 | TRBV5-1
CASSPNLETGEQFF | TRBJ2-1 | TRBV4-2
CSAAPTGPQETQYF | TRBJ2-5 | TRBV20-1
CASSLVAQGVSTDTQYF | TRBJ2-3 | TRBV7-2
CATSREPGQGYEQFF | TRBJ2-1 | TRBV15
CASSQNLNTGELFF | TRBJ2-2 | TRBV3-1
CSVAAEPFRVEGYTF | TRBJ1-2 | TRBV29-1
CASSLGREKLFF | TRBJ1-4 | TRBV7-8
CASSPGIPGVGEQYF | TRBJ2-7 | TRBV12-3/TRBV12-4
CAISATSGETQYF | TRBJ2-5 | TRBV10-3
CASSPAYTDYGYTF | TRBJ1-2 | TRBV11-3
CASRVAYTYNEQFF | TRBJ2-1 | TRBV10-2
CASAPHGTSGGDEQFF | TRBJ2-1 | TRBV4-2
CARSPCTGTYNSPLHF | TRBJ1-6 | TRBV5-3
CSVERGGQGRETQYF | TRBJ2-5 | TRBV29-1
CASSIQQGGTDTQYF | TRBJ2-3 | TRBV19
CMYPSTDTQYF | TRBJ2-3 | TRBV20-1
CASSQAGRGYNEQFF | TRBJ2-1 | TRBV3-1
CASSQGATRNTEAFF | TRBJ1-1 | TRBV3-1
CASSQRPGTFRSGANVLTF | TRBJ2-6 | TRBV14
CASSLTRKDTQYF | TRBJ2-3 | TRBV19
CASSLMTASSGNTIYF | TRBJ1-3 | TRBV12-3/TRBV12-4
CASREGDLQETQYF | TRBJ2-5 | TRBV2
CSARWRGQGAGGYTF | TRBJ1-2 | TRBV20-1
CASSVTGPGETQYF | TRBJ2-5 | TRBV9
CASSFRGGVNEKLFF | TRBJ1-4 | TRBV27
CAWSVQGNTEAFF | TRBJ1-1 | TRBV30
CSVVVGSETQYF | TRBJ2-5 | TRBV29-1
CASSPQDRWNNEQFF | TRBJ2-1 | TRBV6-4
CASSHPRPGQGNTEAFF | TRBJ1-1 | TRBV3-1
CASSQRPLGRGGANEQFF | TRBJ2-1 | TRBV3-1
CASSLTSGQGANEQFF | TRBJ2-1 | TRBV7-3
CASKGGGSDGYTF | TRBJ1-2 | TRBV21-1
CASSTETSNPAYEQYF | TRBJ2-7 | TRBV7-2
CASSAVLGGFGEQYF | TRBJ2-7 | TRBV9
CASSLVVSANTEAFF | TRBJ1-1 | TRBV5-1
CASSSRGGELFF | TRBJ2-2 | TRBV7-2
CSARSSLAGYTDTQYF | TRBJ2-3 | TRBV20-1
CASSPGTSGGAPYNEQFF | TRBJ2-1 | TRBV3-1
CASSLVATSGGNEQFF | TRBJ2-1 | TRBV7-2
CSAPGEGGNTIYF | TRBJ1-3 | TRBV20-1
CASSRLIMAGSSTDTQYF | TRBJ2-3 | TRBV5-1